What follows are 15 T cell receptor beta chains derived from one specimen sequenced in a study of blood T cell repertoires in COVID-19. Sequencing used immunoSEQ multiplex PCR; TCRdb keeps in-frame clones, though not all of them. The sample records some 90,000 clones, 81% being singletons. The specimen sequenced was peripheral blood. Every receptor here comes from a man in his sixties with acute or convalescent COVID-19.

This sequence joins TRBV19 and TRBJ2-7; TRBD1 aligns across 7 bases. J gave up 3 bases and V 4 bases, and 6 bases lay outside the gene matches. The CDR3 runs to 14 residues. Germline V lookup: CDR1 LNHDA, CDR2 SQIVND (reference sequence). The CDR3 sequence is CASSRKRDSYEQYF. The CDR3, as DNA: TGTGCCAGTAGTAGAAAACGGGACAGCTACGAGCAGTACTTC.

The rearrangement joins TRBV30 to TRBJ1-5, with D possibly TRBD1 on 5 matching bases. This CDR3 contains 14 residues. CDR1 is GTSNPN, CDR2 SVGIG, per germline (reference sequence). V was clipped by 4 bases and J by 6 bases, with 16 bases between them. CDR3 sequence (DNA): TGTGCCTGGATAAAGGGGTCGCGACCTCAGCCCCAGCATTTT. It encodes CAWIKGSRPQPQHF.

This sequence joins TRBV6-4 and TRBJ2-3, with 9 bases lining up with TRBD2. The junction had 9 bases not matched to a gene; V was cut back by 2 bases and J by 6 bases. Germline V gene lookup returns CDR1 MRHNA and CDR2 SNTAGT. CDR3 length: 16 amino acids. The CDR3 sequence: CASSDVGSGSRDTQYF. CDR3 DNA: TGTGCCAGCAGTGACGTCGGTAGCGGGAGCAGGGATACGCAGTATTTT.

The rearrangement uses TRBV3-1 (or the pseudogene TRBV3-2) and TRBJ2-3; D might be TRBD1 (6 bases). Trimming pared 3 bases from V and 0 bases from J, leaving 10 bases between. This CDR3 has 15 amino acids. Germline assignment: CDR1 LGHDT and CDR2 YNNKEL (reference sequence). The CDR3 reads CASSHGTKSTDTQYF. CDR3 coding DNA: TGTGCCAGCAGCCACGGGACAAAAAGCACAGATACGCAGTATTTT.

The V gene is TRBV7-6, the J gene TRBJ2-3; D unresolved. V lost 6 bases, J lost 6 bases, and 10 bases lay in between. Germline V gene lookup returns CDR1 SGHVS and CDR2 FNYEAQ. The CDR3 has 12 residues. CDR3 amino acids: CASSWSADTQYF. The CDR3 DNA is TGTGCCAGCAGTTGGTCCGCGGATACGCAGTATTTT.

The genes are TRBV2 and TRBJ2-7; D unresolved. Germline CDR1 and CDR2: SNHLY and FYNNEI. Trimming removed 4 bases at V and 5 bases at J, with 6 bases between. The CDR3 extends over 11 amino acids. The CDR3 loop is CASSVDNEQYF. The CDR3 region has the DNA TGTGCCAGCAGTGTAGACAACGAGCAGTACTTC.

This chain joins TRBV5-1 and TRBJ2-2; unclear D gene. The CDR3 extends over 16 amino acids. Looked up from germline, CDR1 is SGHRS and CDR2 is YFSETQ. The V gene lost 0 bases and the J gene lost 1 base, with 10 bases spanning the gap. The CDR3 here is CASSLGAQLNTGELFF. CDR3 nucleotide sequence: TGCGCCAGCAGCTTGGGAGCACAGCTGAACACCGGGGAGCTGTTTTTT.

The V call is TRBV28, the J call TRBJ2-4; possibly TRBD2 for D (7 bases). V dropped 2 bases and J dropped 8 bases, with 13 bases sitting between them. CDR1 and CDR2 from the germline V gene are MDHEN and SYDVKM. The CDR3 has 14 amino acids. The CDR3 here is CASSLPGEGDIQYF. CDR3 bases: TGTGCCAGCAGTTTACCCGGGGAGGGGGACATTCAGTACTTC.

The J gene is TRBJ1-2, the V gene TRBV12-3 or TRBV12-4, with no clear D. CDR3 length: 12 residues. V lost 7 bases and J lost 4, with 10 bases in between. CDR3 coding DNA: TGTGCCAGCACCGCGCTAAGCTATGGCTACACCTTC. This codes for CASTALSYGYTF.

The chain uses TRBV4-3 and TRBJ2-4, with 7 bases that match TRBD1. Germline CDR1 LGHNA, CDR2 YSLEER. The CDR3 sequence is 15 residues long. Unmatched junction bases numbered 6, after V lost 1 base and J lost 6 bases. The CDR3 protein is CASSQGGGAGNIQYF. For the CDR3, the DNA is TGCGCCAGCAGCCAAGGAGGGGGCGCGGGAAACATTCAGTACTTC.

The chain employs TRBV3-1 (or the pseudogene TRBV3-2) and TRBJ2-2; 9 bases are shared with TRBD1. Trimming took 0 bases from V and 6 from J; bases not matched to a gene: 5. The CDR3 covers 16 residues. Germline CDR1 and CDR2: LGHDT and YNNKEL (reference sequence). CDR3 region: CASSQDRGTGSGELFF. CDR3 bases: TGTGCCAGCAGCCAAGATCGGGGGACAGGGTCCGGGGAGCTGTTTTTT.

The V and J genes are TRBV27 and TRBJ2-7, with D tentatively TRBD2 (5 bases). CDR1 is MNHEY and CDR2 is SMNVEV in the germline V gene (reference sequence). The CDR3 has 13 residues. The V and J ends lost 2 bases and 3 bases respectively, with 8 bases between them. The DNA of the CDR3 is TGTGCCAGCAGTTTAGGTCGGGGCTACGAGCAGTACTTC. Its translation: CASSLGRGYEQYF.

This chain joins TRBV7-6 and TRBJ2-7; 10 nucleotides agree with TRBD2. Germline assignment: CDR1 SGHVS and CDR2 FNYEAQ. With V trimmed by 5 bases and J by 3 bases, 7 bases remained unmatched. The CDR3 spans 15 residues. CDR3 in DNA: TGTGCCAGCAGCCAAGGGGCTAGCGGGAGCTACGAGCAGTACTTC. Amino acid sequence: CASSQGASGSYEQYF.

Comment on this clone: One end of the junction fails to match germline, which may point to a read error. The CDR3 nucleotides read TGTGCCAGCAGATTAGGGGGAACAGGCTCTAACTATGGCTACACCTTC. Translation gives CASRLGGTGSNYGYTF. This chain uses TRBV7-9 with TRBJ1-2; weak D call: TRBD1 (6 bases). There are 16 residues in the CDR3. CDR1 and CDR2 from the germline V gene are SEHNR and FQNEAQ (reference sequence).

V gene TRBV5-5 combines with J gene TRBJ2-7; maybe TRBD1 (6 bases). Germline CDR1 reads SGHKS; CDR2 reads YYEKEE (reference sequence). CDR3 length: 14 amino acids. V was trimmed by 2 bases and J by 6 bases, leaving 15 bases between them. The CDR3 nucleotides are TGTGCCAGCAGCTTATCTCAGGGGATTGGCGAGCAGTACTTC. The encoded protein is CASSLSQGIGEQYF.